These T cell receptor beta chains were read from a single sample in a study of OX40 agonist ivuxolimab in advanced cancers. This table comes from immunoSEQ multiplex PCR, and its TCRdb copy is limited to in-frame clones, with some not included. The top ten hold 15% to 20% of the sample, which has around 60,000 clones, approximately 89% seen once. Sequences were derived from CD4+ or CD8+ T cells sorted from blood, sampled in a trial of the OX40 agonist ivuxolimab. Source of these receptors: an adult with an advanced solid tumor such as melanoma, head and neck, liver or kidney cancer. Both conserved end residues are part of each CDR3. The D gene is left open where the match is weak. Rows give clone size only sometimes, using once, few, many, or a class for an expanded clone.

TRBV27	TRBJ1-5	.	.	TGTGCCAGCAGTGGACACGAGGCGGGTCAGCCCCAGCATTTT	CASSGHEAGQPQHF
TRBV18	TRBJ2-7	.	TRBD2	TGTGCCAGCTCACCGCGGGGGGGGAACCTCTACGAGCAGTACTTC	CASSPRGGNLYEQYF
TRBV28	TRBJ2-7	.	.	TGTGCCAGCTCCCCGGGACTGGGATCCTACGAGCAGTACTTC	CASSPGLGSYEQYF
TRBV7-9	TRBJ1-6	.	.	TGTGCCAGCAGCCGCCTCGGACAAAAGAATTCACCCCTCCACTTT	CASSRLGQKNSPLHF
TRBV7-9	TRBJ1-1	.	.	TGTGCCAGCACCCCGTCGGGGGGGACTGAAGCTTTCTTT	CASTPSGGTEAFF
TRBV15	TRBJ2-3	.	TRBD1	TGTGCCACCAGCAGAGTCCCAACAGGGGGAGACGACACAGATACGCAGTATTTT	CATSRVPTGGDDTDTQYF
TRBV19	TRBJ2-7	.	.	TGTGCCAGCCGGCAAGAGGGGAACGAGCAGTACTTC	CASRQEGNEQYF
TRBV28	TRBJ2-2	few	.	TGTGCCAGCATCAGGGGAACCGGGGAGCTGTTTTTT	CASIRGTGELFF
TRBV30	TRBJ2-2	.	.	TGTGCCTGGACTCCGGACGGATACACCGGGGAGCTGTTTTTT	CAWTPDGYTGELFF
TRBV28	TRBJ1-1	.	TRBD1	TGTGCCAGCAGTTATACAGGGGGGAACACTGAAGCTTTCTTT	CASSYTGGNTEAFF
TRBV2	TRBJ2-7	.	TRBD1	TGTGCCAGCAGTGAAGACAGGGGTCGCGACGAGCAGTACTTC	CASSEDRGRDEQYF
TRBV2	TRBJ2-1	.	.	TGTGCCAGCAGTGAATATTTTCGGCCCGCCAATGAGCAGTTCTTC	CASSEYFRPANEQFF
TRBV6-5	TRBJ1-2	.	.	TGTGCCAGCAGTCCCCTTGGGAAGACATTCGGCTACACCTTC	CASSPLGKTFGYTF
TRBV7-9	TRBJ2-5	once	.	TGTGCCAGCAGCTTATCTGGGGAAGAGACCCAGTACTTC	CASSLSGEETQYF
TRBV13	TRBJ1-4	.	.	TGTGCCAGCAGCTCAGATACAGGGCTGGTAGGCTCTGAAAAACTGTTTTTT	CASSSDTGLVGSEKLFF
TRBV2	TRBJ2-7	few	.	TGTGCCAGCAGTGAAGCGCAGATCCTTATGGCCTACGAGCAGTACTTC	CASSEAQILMAYEQYF
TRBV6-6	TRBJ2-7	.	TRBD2	TGTGCCAGCACCAGCGGGATTACCTACGAGCAGTACTTC	CASTSGITYEQYF
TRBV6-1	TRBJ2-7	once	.	TGTGCCAGCAGTGCAAGTGTATACGGACTCCACGAGCAGTACTTC	CASSASVYGLHEQYF
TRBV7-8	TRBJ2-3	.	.	TGTGCCAGCAGCTTAGGGGCGGGCGGACGCACAGATACGCAGTATTTT	CASSLGAGGRTDTQYF
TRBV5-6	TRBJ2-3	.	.	TGTGCCAGCAGCGCAGGTGATACGCAGTATTTT	CASSAGDTQYF
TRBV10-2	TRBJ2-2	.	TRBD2	TGCGCCAGCAGTGAGGCAGCGGGAGAAATCGGGGAGCTGTTTTTT	CASSEAAGEIGELFF
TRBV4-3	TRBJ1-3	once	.	TGCGCCAGCAGCCAGGGGAGAACTGGAAACACCATATATTTT	CASSQGRTGNTIYF
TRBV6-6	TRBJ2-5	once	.	TGTGCCAGCAGTCCCTATGGGACTGAAGAGACCCAGTACTTC	CASSPYGTEETQYF
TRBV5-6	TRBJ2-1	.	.	TGTGCCAGCAGCGGGGACACCTCATTGAAATTCAATGAGCAGTTCTTC	CASSGDTSLKFNEQFF